The 27 T cell receptor beta chains below all came from one sample that was sequenced in a study of blood T cell repertoires in COVID-19. The protocol was immunoSEQ multiplex PCR, while the TCRdb copy is restricted to in-frame clones and leaves out a portion. Of about 240,000 clones in the sample, around 87% were seen once. Sequenced: peripheral blood. The receptors come from a woman between 70 and 85 years old with active or convalescent COVID-19.

V gene TRBV27 combines with J gene TRBJ2-7, with no clear D. The ends were cut back, 1 base at V and 6 bases at J, with 7 bases in the middle. The CDR3 sequence is 12 residues long. Germline V gene data show CDR1 as MNHEY and CDR2 as SMNVEV (reference sequence). The CDR3 DNA is TGTGCCAGCAGTTTATATTCGGGCGAGCAGTACTTC. Protein: CASSLYSGEQYF.

The chain combines TRBV7-9 with TRBJ1-1, with D unresolved. V lost 1 base and J lost 2, with 11 bases in between. The germline gives CDR1 SEHNR, CDR2 FQNEAQ (reference sequence). This CDR3 is 15 amino acids long. CDR3 nucleotides: TGTGCCAGCAGCTTAGACGTCCGCGGTAACACTGAAGCTTTCTTT. It yields the protein CASSLDVRGNTEAFF.

The chain uses TRBV21-1 and TRBJ2-7; TRBD1 is taken as the D call from the table, unchecked against the DNA. TRBV21-1 is a documented pseudogene. This CDR3 is built from 15 residues. CDR3 region: CASSKVLHRGYEQYF. In nucleotides, the CDR3 is TGTGCCAGCAGCAAAGTATTGCACAGGGGCTACGAGCAGTACTTC.

The rearrangement joins TRBV11-3 to TRBJ1-3; TRBD1 might be the D (5 bases). Deletions cut 5 bases from V and 0 bases from J, with 11 bases between. Looked up from germline, CDR1 is SGHNT and CDR2 is YENEEA. There are 15 residues in the CDR3. The CDR3 nucleotides are TGTGCCAGCAGCGGCAGCGGGGCCTCTGGAAACACCATATATTTT. This translates into CASSGSGASGNTIYF. The complete variable domain, with remaining parts taken from reference TRBV11-3 and TRBJ1-3, reads EAGVVQSPRYKIIEKKQPVAFWCNPISGHNTLYWYLQNLGQGPELLIRYENEEAVDDSQLPKDRFSAERLKGVDSTLKIQPAELGDSAVYLCASSGSGASGNTIYFGEGSWLTVV.

A few counts support this clone. Other DNA sequences in this specimen translate into the identical CDR3. The chain employs TRBV5-1 and TRBJ1-1; TRBD1 agrees at 12 bases. Germline-derived CDR1 and CDR2 are SGHRS and YFSETQ. This CDR3 spans 15 amino acids. The V gene end was trimmed by 3 bases and the J gene end by 4 bases; junction bases not matched to a gene: 4. The CDR3 region is CASSWGQGAGTEAFF. The CDR3 nucleotides read TGCGCCAGCAGCTGGGGACAGGGGGCTGGCACTGAAGCTTTCTTT.

This clone was seen a single time. The chain employs TRBV2 and TRBJ1-5, with D uncertain. Looked up from germline, CDR1 is SNHLY and CDR2 is FYNNEI. V was shortened by 5 bases and J by 2 bases, with 10 bases between the two germline ends. The length of the CDR3 is 14 residues. CDR3 amino acids: CASSRDRGNQPQHF. The CDR3, as DNA: TGTGCCAGCAGTCGGGATAGGGGCAATCAGCCCCAGCATTTT.

The V gene is TRBV12-3 or TRBV12-4, the J gene TRBJ1-5, with D maybe TRBD1 (5 bases). This CDR3 comprises 12 residues. V was clipped by 5 bases and J by 7 bases, with 9 bases between them. CDR3 DNA sequence: TGTGCCAGCAGTCAAGGGGCCCAGCCCCAGCATTTT. Translation: CASSQGAQPQHF.

J is TRBJ1-2 and V is TRBV19; D possibly corresponds to TRBD1 (5 bases). The CDR3 is 14 residues long. Per germline, CDR1 LNHDA and CDR2 SQIVND (reference sequence). With 5 bases removed from V and 3 bases from J, the gap between germline ends came to 13 bases. Here the CDR3 reads CASSPATVHYGYTF. Written as DNA, the CDR3 is TGTGCCAGTAGTCCCGCGACAGTCCACTATGGCTACACCTTC.

V usage is TRBV7-2 and J usage is TRBJ2-3, with D possibly TRBD2 on 5 matching bases. Per the germline V gene, CDR1 is SGHTA and CDR2 is FQGNSA. V lost 2 bases, J lost 2 bases, and 11 bases lay in between. This CDR3 has 15 amino acids. CDR3 in DNA: TGTGCCAGCAGCTTAAGAGGGCAGCACACAGATACGCAGTATTTT. This gives the protein CASSLRGQHTDTQYF.

A few counts support this clone. The chain couples TRBV5-4 to TRBJ2-7; the D gene is possibly TRBD1 (6 bases). Trimming removed 4 bases from V and 5 bases from J, with 10 bases in between. Germline loops: CDR1 SGHNT, CDR2 YYREEE (reference sequence). The CDR3 is 12 amino acids. The CDR3 bases are TGTGCCAGCAGCCCGTACAGGGACGAGCAGTACTTC. Residues: CASSPYRDEQYF.

Here the CDR3 DNA reads TGCAGCGTCCGGGGGTCCTATGGCTACACCTTC. It codes for CSVRGSYGYTF. V usage is TRBV29-1 and J usage is TRBJ1-2, with a weak D call TRBD1 (5 bases). The length of the CDR3 is 11 residues. Germline CDR1 SQVTM, CDR2 ANQGSEA. V lost 6 bases, J lost 4 bases, and 9 bases lay in between.

This clone was observed once. V is TRBV10-3 and J is TRBJ2-3; TRBD2 matches at 9 bases. This CDR3 is built from 13 residues. Germline CDR1 and CDR2: ENHRY and SYGVKD. Germline trimming cut 10 bases from V and 0 bases from J; bases unmatched to any gene: 2. CDR3 sequence reads: CATLAGSTDTQYF. The CDR3 coding sequence is TGTGCCACCCTAGCGGGAAGCACAGATACGCAGTATTTT.

The rearrangement joins TRBV6-5 to TRBJ1-6; D possibly corresponds to TRBD1 (5 bases). This CDR3 is built from 12 residues. CDR1 is MNHEY, CDR2 SVGAGI, per germline. Trimming removed 6 bases from V and 7 bases from J, with 7 bases in between. DNA of the CDR3: TGTGCCAGCAGGCGACAGAATTCACCCCTCCACTTT. Translating it yields CASRRQNSPLHF.

This sequence joins TRBV6-6 and TRBJ1-6, with unresolved D. CDR1 is MNHNY and CDR2 is SVGAGI in the germline V gene (reference sequence). Deletions cut 6 bases from V and 1 base from J, with 13 bases between. CDR3 size: 16 residues. The CDR3 reads CASRALVVSYNSPLHF. As DNA, the CDR3 is TGTGCCAGCAGAGCCCTTGTAGTTTCCTATAATTCACCCCTCCACTTT.

This clone was recorded only once. The V and J genes are TRBV10-3 and TRBJ2-5, with TRBD2 matching over 11 bases. This CDR3 has 16 amino acids. Trimming took 4 bases from V and 2 from J; bases not matched to a gene: 6. CDR1 and CDR2 from the germline V gene are ENHRY and SYGVKD. CDR3 protein: CAISGPSGGPQETQYF. For the CDR3, the DNA is TGTGCCATCAGTGGCCCTAGCGGGGGGCCTCAAGAGACCCAGTACTTC.

The CDR3 loop reads CASSYSGGPTEAFF. The CDR3 DNA reads as TGTGCCAGCAGTTACTCGGGGGGACCCACTGAAGCTTTCTTT. The J gene is TRBJ1-1, the V gene TRBV6-5, with D possibly being TRBD1 (5 bases). The CDR3 is 14 residues long. Germline V gene sequence: CDR1 MNHEY, CDR2 SVGAGI. V lost 0 bases and J 4 bases, leaving 9 bases between the germline ends.

The chain's CDR3 is CASSSSTALNTEAFF. CDR3 nucleotide sequence: TGCGCCAGCAGCAGCAGTACAGCCTTGAACACTGAAGCTTTCTTT. The chain couples TRBV5-1 to TRBJ1-1; D ambiguous. Germline V gene data show CDR1 as SGHRS and CDR2 as YFSETQ. V dropped 4 bases and J dropped 0 bases, with 13 bases sitting between them. The CDR3 runs to 15 residues.

The sample holds a few counts of this clone. This chain connects TRBV7-2 to TRBJ1-1, with 8 bases identical to TRBD1. V dropped 2 bases and J dropped 10; count of bases not matched to a gene: 12. The germline CDR1 and CDR2 sequences are SGHTA and FQGNSA. CDR3 size: 15 residues. The DNA of the CDR3 is TGTGCCAGCAGCTTATTTTGGACAGGGCAAGGTACAGCTTTCTTT. Translated, it gives CASSLFWTGQGTAFF.

This rearrangement joins TRBV6-6 to TRBJ2-1; the match to TRBD1 covers 7 bases. Unmatched junction bases numbered 11, after V lost 6 bases and J lost 6 bases. Per germline, CDR1 MNHNY and CDR2 SVGAGI (reference sequence). This CDR3 spans 15 amino acids. CDR3 nucleotides: TGTGCCAGCAGCTACCGGGACAGTCAAGGCAATGAGCAGTTCTTC. Translation: CASSYRDSQGNEQFF.

The chain recombines TRBV6-5 with TRBJ2-1; perhaps TRBD2 as D (5 bases). The CDR3 consists of 14 residues. The germline V gene has CDR1 MNHEY and CDR2 SVGAGI. V was pared by 5 bases and J by 4 bases, with 12 bases between. As DNA, the CDR3 is TGTGCCAGCAGTCCACTAGGGCTATACAATGAGCAGTTCTTC. Its translation is CASSPLGLYNEQFF.

This chain connects TRBV7-6 to TRBJ1-1; no clear D. CDR3 size: 15 residues. The germline V gene encodes CDR1 SGHVS and CDR2 FNYEAQ. V was pared by 0 bases and J by 2 bases, with 10 bases between. CDR3 sequence: CASSLAGRGNTEAFF. The CDR3 DNA reads as TGTGCCAGCAGCTTAGCCGGACGGGGAAACACTGAAGCTTTCTTT.

The chain employs TRBV27 and TRBJ2-1; D possibly corresponds to TRBD2 (6 bases). The germline V gene encodes CDR1 MNHEY and CDR2 SMNVEV (reference sequence). The CDR3 runs 15 residues. V was cut by 1 base and J by 0 bases, with 7 bases left in between. CDR3 bases: TGTGCCAGCAGTTTATTCGGGGGCTCCTACAATGAGCAGTTCTTC. This gives the protein CASSLFGGSYNEQFF.

This clone was observed a few times. The rearrangement links TRBV7-2 to TRBJ2-5, with D tentatively TRBD1 (5 bases). Trimming removed 4 bases at V and 2 bases at J, with 11 bases between. CDR1 is SGHTA, CDR2 FQGNSA, per germline. The CDR3 spans 14 residues. The CDR3 DNA follows: TGTGCCAGCAGCTCAACAGGATTGCAAGAGACCCAGTACTTC. Translated: CASSSTGLQETQYF.

This clone came up a few times. The V call is TRBV6-2 or TRBV6-3, the J call TRBJ1-5, with a tentative D call TRBD1 (5 bases). The germline V and J ends were trimmed by 5 bases and 7 bases, with 15 bases remaining between them. CDR3 length equals 14 residues. Germline CDR1 reads MNHEY; CDR2 reads SVGEGT. The CDR3 protein is CASSAWGVAQPQHF. CDR3 nucleotides: TGTGCCAGCAGTGCTTGGGGGGTCGCGCAGCCCCAGCATTTT.

V gene TRBV19 combines with J gene TRBJ2-3; 11 bases map to TRBD1. Trimming took 9 bases from V and 3 from J; bases not matched to a gene: 20. The CDR3 totals 19 residues. Looked up from germline, CDR1 is LNHDA and CDR2 is SQIVND (reference sequence). The CDR3 is CASAKSPGQGVLLTDTQYF. In DNA form, the CDR3 reads TGTGCCAGCGCAAAGAGCCCGGGACAGGGGGTTTTATTGACAGATACGCAGTATTTT. The full variable domain, in which reference TRBV19 and TRBJ2-3 provide the parts outside the CDR3, is DGGITQSPKYLFRKEGQNVTLSCEQNLNHDAMYWYRQDPGQGLRLIYYSQIVNDFQKGDIAEGYSVSREKKESFPLTVTSAQKNPTAFYLCASAKSPGQGVLLTDTQYFGPGTRLTVL.

J is TRBJ1-6 and V is TRBV6-5; 7 bases line up with TRBD1. The CDR3 has 14 residues. CDR1 and CDR2 (germline): MNHEY, SVGAGI. V lost 6 bases and J lost 6; bases outside the gene matches: 5. CDR3 in DNA: TGTGCCAGCAGAACCGGGACAGCTAATTCACCCCTCCACTTT. It encodes CASRTGTANSPLHF.

The chain links TRBV7-8 to TRBJ2-5; 8 positions agree with TRBD2. The CDR3 length is 15 residues. The V and J ends lost 3 bases and 5 bases, in that order; junction bases with no gene match: 8. The germline CDR1 and CDR2 sequences are SGHVS and FQNEAQ. CDR3 sequence reads: CASSFGGAREETQYF. The CDR3 region has the DNA TGTGCCAGCAGCTTCGGGGGGGCGAGAGAGGAGACCCAGTACTTC.